This TCR beta chain was retrieved from a study of cytomegalovirus exposure and HLA in healthy donors. Findings and limits, study-wide: CMV serostatus was the only immune exposure information that was available. Most TCRs appeared rarely, but some public TCRs recurred in many donors.

Points on this clone: Its matching antigen is unknown.

PCR used 60 Vbeta primers and 13 Jbeta primers. Clones were read by immunoSEQ multiplex PCR, and TCRdb kept only the in-frame ones, dropping some. This sample has over 75,000 clones; roughly 85% occur once, and the top ten carry about 6.1%. This TCR was sampled from a female donor in good health and CMV-seronegative. The sample taken for sequencing was PBMCs.

CDR3 region: CASSLLNNEQFF. For the CDR3, the DNA is TGCGCCAGCAGCCTACTAAACAATGAGCAGTTCTTC. The rearrangement uses TRBV5-1 and TRBJ2-1; D is unresolved. V was shortened by 4 bases and J by 5 bases, with 7 bases between the two germline ends. This CDR3 has 12 amino acids. Germline values: CDR1 SGHRS, CDR2 YFSETQ.